The rows below give T cell receptor beta chains drawn from one sample of a study of T cells in Graves' hyperthyroidism and ophthalmopathy. TCRdb recomputed calls from the multiplex PCR reads with MiXCR, one row per CDR3 protein. The sample has over 650,000 distinct CDR3 sequences, about 17% seen once. Sequenced input: blood. The receptors were gathered from a man younger than 30 with Graves' hyperthyroidism. The CDR3 runs from the conserved cysteine through the conserved F or W. The order of the fields is V gene, clone size, J gene, D gene, CDR3 protein, CDR3 DNA. The D gene is left open where the match is weak. Rows give clone size only sometimes, using once, few, many, or a class for an expanded clone.

>TRBV11-3|many|TRBJ2-1|TRBD1
CASSFSGQESNEQFF
TGTGCCAGCAGCTTCTCGGGACAGGAATCGAATGAGCAGTTCTTC
>TRBV28|many|TRBJ2-3|NA
CASSSLRAARFGTDTQYF
TGTGCCAGCAGTTCCCTCCGAGCGGCCCGTTTTGGCACAGATACGCAGTATTTT
>TRBV20-1|many|TRBJ2-3|NA
CSARETPGLADTQYF
TGCAGTGCTAGAGAAACCCCCGGACTGGCGGATACGCAGTATTTT
>TRBV19|NA|TRBJ2-2|TRBD2
CASSTRGSGRRDGELFF
TGTGCCAGTAGTACCCGTGGTAGCGGGAGGAGGGACGGGGAGCTGTTTTTT
>TRBV5-1|few|TRBJ2-1|NA
CASSLTGIPYNEQFF
TGCGCCAGCAGCTTGACAGGGATTCCCTACAATGAGCAGTTCTTC
>TRBV29-1|NA|TRBJ1-1|TRBD1
CSVGRTGDAFF
TGCAGCGTTGGCAGGACAGGGGACGCTTTCTTT
>TRBV24-1|NA|TRBJ2-4|TRBD1
CATSGSGQGSENIQYF
TGTGCCACCAGTGGCTCCGGACAGGGAAGTGAGAACATTCAGTACTTC
>TRBV28|many|TRBJ1-5|NA
CASSFHTGGLDQPQHF
TGTGCCAGCAGTTTTCACACGGGGGGCCTGGATCAGCCCCAGCATTTT
>TRBV10-3|many|TRBJ1-1|TRBD1
CAIADWTGGNTEAFF
TGTGCCATCGCCGACTGGACAGGGGGAAACACTGAAGCTTTCTTT
>TRBV28|many|TRBJ2-3|NA
CASSKQVSTDTQYF
TGTGCCAGCAGTAAACAGGTATCCACAGATACGCAGTATTTT
>TRBV4-2|NA|TRBJ2-7|NA
CASSRWGSGDYEQYF
TGTGCCAGCAGCCGATGGGGTTCGGGGGACTACGAGCAGTACTTC
>TRBV29-1|NA|TRBJ2-1|TRBD2
CSVEDRPRLAGAESSYNEQFF
TGCAGCGTTGAAGATCGGCCCCGACTAGCGGGAGCCGAGAGCTCCTACAATGAGCAGTTCTTC
>TRBV29-1|NA|TRBJ1-1|TRBD1
CSVGRGLNTEAFF
TGCAGCGTGGGGAGGGGGCTGAACACTGAAGCTTTCTTT
>TRBV28|few|TRBJ1-3|NA
CASSPHGNTIYF
TGTGCCAGCAGTCCCCACGGAAACACCATATATTTT
>TRBV27|few|TRBJ1-2|NA
CASSFMGGYGYTF
TGTGCCAGCAGTTTCATGGGGGGGTATGGCTACACCTTC
>TRBV3-1|many|TRBJ2-1|TRBD2
CASSPWTSGRSDEQFF
TGTGCCAGCAGCCCCTGGACTAGCGGGAGATCGGATGAGCAGTTCTTC
>TRBV5-1|NA|TRBJ1-1|NA
CASSPRRRNTEAFF
TGCGCCAGCAGCCCGAGGCGGAGGAACACTGAAGCTTTCTTT
>TRBV5-5|many|TRBJ2-7|NA
CASSLEVGNEQYF
TGTGCCAGCAGCTTGGAGGTGGGGAACGAGCAGTACTTC
>TRBV20-1|many|TRBJ2-1|NA
CSSDRVSGDEQFF
TGCAGTTCAGACCGCGTCTCGGGAGATGAGCAGTTCTTC
>TRBV20-1|many|TRBJ2-5|NA
CSASGAQETQYF
TGCAGTGCTAGCGGGGCTCAAGAGACCCAGTACTTC
>TRBV7-2|NA|TRBJ2-1|TRBD2
CASSLVALAVYNEQFF
TGTGCCAGCAGCTTAGTAGCACTAGCGGTCTACAATGAGCAGTTCTTC
>TRBV5-6|few|TRBJ1-4|NA
CASSLANGAANEKLFF
TGTGCCAGCAGCTTGGCCAACGGGGCTGCTAATGAAAAACTGTTTTTT
>TRBV19|few|TRBJ2-2|NA
CASSTASAPNKEIDTGELFF
TGTGCCAGTAGTACCGCCTCGGCCCCGAATAAAGAGATCGACACCGGGGAGCTGTTTTTT
>TRBV5-1|few|TRBJ2-7|NA
CASSPPPGQYSYEQYF
TGCGCCAGCAGCCCACCTCCGGGGCAGTACTCCTACGAGCAGTACTTC